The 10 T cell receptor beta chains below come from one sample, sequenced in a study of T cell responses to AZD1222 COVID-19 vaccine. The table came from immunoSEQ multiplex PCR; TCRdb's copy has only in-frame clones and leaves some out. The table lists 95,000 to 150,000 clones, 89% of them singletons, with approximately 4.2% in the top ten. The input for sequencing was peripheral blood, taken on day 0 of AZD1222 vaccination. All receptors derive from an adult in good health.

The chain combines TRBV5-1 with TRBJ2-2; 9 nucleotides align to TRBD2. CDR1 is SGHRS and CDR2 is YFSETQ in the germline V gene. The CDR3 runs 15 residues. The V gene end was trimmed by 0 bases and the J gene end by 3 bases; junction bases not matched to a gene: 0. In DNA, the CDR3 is TGCGCCAGCAGCTTGGAGCGGGGGGACACCGGGGAGCTGTTTTTT. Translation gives CASSLERGDTGELFF.

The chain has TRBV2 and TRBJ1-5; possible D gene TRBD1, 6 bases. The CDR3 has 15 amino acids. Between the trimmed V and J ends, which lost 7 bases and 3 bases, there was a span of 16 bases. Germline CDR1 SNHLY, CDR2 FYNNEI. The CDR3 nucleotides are TGTGCCAGCAAGGCAGGGGTTTTTTTCAATCAGCCCCAGCATTTT. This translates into CASKAGVFFNQPQHF.

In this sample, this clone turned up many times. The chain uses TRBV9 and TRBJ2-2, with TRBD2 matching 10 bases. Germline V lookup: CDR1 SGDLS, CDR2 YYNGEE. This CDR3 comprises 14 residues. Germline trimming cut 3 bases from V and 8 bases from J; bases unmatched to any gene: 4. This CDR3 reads CASSARLAGGELFF. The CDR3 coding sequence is TGTGCCAGCAGCGCGCGACTAGCGGGTGGGGAGCTGTTTTTT. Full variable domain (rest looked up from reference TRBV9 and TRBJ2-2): DSGVTQTPKHLITATGQRVTLRCSPRSGDLSVYWYQQSLDQGLQFLIQYYNGEERAKGNILERFSAQQFPDLHSELNLSSLELGDSALYFCASSARLAGGELFFGEGSRLTVL.

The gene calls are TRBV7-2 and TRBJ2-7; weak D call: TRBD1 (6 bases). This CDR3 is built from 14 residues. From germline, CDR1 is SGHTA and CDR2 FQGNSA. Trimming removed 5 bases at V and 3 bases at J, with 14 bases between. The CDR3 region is CASSTAGASYEQYF. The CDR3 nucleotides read TGTGCCAGCAGCACGGCAGGGGCGAGCTACGAGCAGTACTTC.

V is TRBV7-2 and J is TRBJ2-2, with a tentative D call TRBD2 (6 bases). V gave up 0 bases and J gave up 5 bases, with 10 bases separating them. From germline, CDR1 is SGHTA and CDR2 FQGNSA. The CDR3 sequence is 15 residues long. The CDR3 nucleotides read TGTGCCAGCAGCTTAGCGGGGGGAGGTACCGGGGAGCTGTTTTTT. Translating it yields CASSLAGGGTGELFF.

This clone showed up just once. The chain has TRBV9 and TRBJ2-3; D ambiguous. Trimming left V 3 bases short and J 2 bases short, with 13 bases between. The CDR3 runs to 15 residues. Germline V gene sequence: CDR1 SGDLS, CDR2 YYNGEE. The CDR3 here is CASSGDPWLTDTQYF. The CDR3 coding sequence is TGTGCCAGCAGCGGAGACCCGTGGCTCACAGATACGCAGTATTTT.

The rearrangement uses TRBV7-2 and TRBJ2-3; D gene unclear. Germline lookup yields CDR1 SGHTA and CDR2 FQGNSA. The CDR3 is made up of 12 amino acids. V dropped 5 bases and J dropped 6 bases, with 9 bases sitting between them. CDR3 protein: CASSKTLDTQYF. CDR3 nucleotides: TGTGCCAGCAGCAAGACACTGGATACGCAGTATTTT.

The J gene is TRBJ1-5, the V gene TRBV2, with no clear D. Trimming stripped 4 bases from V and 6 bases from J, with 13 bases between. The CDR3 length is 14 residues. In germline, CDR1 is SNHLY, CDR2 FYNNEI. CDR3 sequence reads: CASSGLSGGQPQHF. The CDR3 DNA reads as TGTGCCAGCAGTGGGTTATCGGGAGGTCAGCCCCAGCATTTT.

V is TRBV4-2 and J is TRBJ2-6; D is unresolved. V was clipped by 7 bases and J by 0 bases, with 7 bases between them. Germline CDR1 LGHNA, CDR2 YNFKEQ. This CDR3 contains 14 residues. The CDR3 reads CASKTGSGANVLTF. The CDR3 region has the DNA TGTGCCAGCAAAACCGGCTCTGGGGCCAACGTCCTGACTTTC.

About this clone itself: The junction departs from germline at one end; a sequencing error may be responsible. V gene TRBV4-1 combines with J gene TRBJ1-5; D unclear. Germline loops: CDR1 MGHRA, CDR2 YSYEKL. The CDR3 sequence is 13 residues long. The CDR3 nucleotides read TGCGCCAGCAGCCAAGTGAGCAACCAGCCCCAGCATTTT. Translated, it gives CASSQVSNQPQHF.